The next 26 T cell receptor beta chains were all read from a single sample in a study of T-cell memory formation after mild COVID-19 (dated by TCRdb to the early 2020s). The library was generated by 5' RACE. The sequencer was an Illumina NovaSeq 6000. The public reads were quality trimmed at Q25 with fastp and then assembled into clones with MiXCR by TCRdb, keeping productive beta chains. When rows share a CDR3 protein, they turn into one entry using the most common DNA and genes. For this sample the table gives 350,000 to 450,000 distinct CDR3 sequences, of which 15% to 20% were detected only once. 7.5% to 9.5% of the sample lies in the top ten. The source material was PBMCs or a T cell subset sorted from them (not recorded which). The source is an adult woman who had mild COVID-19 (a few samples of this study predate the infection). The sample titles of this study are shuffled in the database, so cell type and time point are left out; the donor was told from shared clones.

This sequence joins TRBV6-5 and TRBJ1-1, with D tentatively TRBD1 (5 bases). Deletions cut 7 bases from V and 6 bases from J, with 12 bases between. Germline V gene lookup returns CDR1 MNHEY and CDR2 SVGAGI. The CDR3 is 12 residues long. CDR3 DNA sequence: TGTGCCAGCACACCCGGGGGGTCTGAAGCTTTCTTT. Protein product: CASTPGGSEAFF.

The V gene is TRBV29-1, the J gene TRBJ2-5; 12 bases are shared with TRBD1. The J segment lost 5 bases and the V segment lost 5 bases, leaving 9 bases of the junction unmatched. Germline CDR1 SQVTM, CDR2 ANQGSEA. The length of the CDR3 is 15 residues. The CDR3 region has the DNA TGCAGCGTTACCGGGACAGGGGGCCTCTGGGAGACCCAGTACTTC. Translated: CSVTGTGGLWETQYF.

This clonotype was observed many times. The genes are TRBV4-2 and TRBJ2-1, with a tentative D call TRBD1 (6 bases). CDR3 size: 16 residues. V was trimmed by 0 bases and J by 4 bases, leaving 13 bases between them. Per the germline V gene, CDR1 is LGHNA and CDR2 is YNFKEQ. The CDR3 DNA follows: TGTGCCAGCAGCCAAGAAGGCAGGGGAGCTTACAATGAGCAGTTCTTC. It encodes CASSQEGRGAYNEQFF.

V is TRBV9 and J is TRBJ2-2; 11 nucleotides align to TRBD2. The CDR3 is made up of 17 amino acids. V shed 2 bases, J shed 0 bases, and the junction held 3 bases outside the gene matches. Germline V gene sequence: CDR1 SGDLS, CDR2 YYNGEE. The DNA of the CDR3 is TGTGCCAGCAGCGTGTCTAGCGGGAGGCCGAACACCGGGGAGCTGTTTTTT. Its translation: CASSVSSGRPNTGELFF.

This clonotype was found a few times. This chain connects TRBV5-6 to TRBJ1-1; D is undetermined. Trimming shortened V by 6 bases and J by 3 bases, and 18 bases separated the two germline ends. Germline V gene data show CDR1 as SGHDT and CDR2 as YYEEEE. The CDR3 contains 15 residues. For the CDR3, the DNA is TGTGCCAGCAACCCGATGGGGAGGGAGCACACTGAAGCTTTCTTT. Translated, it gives CASNPMGREHTEAFF.

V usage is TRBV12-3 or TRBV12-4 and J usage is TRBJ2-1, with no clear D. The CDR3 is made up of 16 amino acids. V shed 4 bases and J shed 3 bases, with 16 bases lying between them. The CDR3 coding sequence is TGTGCCAGCAGTTATCGTCTGATATCAGACTACAATGAGCAGTTCTTC. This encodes CASSYRLISDYNEQFF.

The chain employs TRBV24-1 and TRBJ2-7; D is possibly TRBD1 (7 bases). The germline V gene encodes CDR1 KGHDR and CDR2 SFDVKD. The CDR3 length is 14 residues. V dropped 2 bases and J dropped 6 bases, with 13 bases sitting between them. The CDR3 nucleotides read TGTGCCACCAGTGATTACACTCAGGGGGGCGAGCAGTACTTC. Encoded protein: CATSDYTQGGEQYF.

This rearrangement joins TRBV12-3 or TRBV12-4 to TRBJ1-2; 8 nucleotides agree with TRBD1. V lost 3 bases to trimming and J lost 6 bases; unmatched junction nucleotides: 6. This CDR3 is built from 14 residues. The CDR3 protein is CASSFYGTGDGYTF. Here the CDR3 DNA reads TGTGCCAGCAGTTTTTACGGGACAGGTGATGGCTACACCTTC.

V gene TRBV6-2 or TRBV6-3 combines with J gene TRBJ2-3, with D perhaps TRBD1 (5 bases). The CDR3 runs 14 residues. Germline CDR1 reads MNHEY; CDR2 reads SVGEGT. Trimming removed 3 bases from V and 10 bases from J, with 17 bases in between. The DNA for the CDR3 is TGTGCCAGCAGTTATGGGGTAGAGCAAGGGGCGCAGTATTTT. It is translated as CASSYGVEQGAQYF.

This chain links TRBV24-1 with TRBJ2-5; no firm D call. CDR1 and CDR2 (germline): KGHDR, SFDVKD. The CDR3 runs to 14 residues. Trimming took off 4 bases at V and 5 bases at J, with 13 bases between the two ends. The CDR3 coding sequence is TGTGCCACCAGTGACTCTGATCTTCGGGAGACCCAGTACTTC. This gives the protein CATSDSDLRETQYF.

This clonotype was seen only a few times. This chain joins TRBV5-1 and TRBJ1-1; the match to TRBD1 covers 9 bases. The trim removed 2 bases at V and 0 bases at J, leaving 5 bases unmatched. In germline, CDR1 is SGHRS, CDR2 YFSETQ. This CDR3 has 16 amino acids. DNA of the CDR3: TGCGCCAGCAGCTTAGGACAGGGGCTAATGAACACTGAAGCTTTCTTT. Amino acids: CASSLGQGLMNTEAFF.

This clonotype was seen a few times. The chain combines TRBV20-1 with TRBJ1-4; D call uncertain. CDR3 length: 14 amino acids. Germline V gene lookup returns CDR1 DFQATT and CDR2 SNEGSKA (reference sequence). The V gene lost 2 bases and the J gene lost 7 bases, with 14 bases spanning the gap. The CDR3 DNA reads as TGCAGTGCTAGAAAGGGAGGATTTCTTGAAAAACTGTTTTTT. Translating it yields CSARKGGFLEKLFF.

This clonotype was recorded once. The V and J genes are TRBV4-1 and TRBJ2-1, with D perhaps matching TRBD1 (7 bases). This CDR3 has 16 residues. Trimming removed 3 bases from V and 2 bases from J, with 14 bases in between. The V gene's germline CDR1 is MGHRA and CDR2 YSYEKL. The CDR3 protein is CASSQGRGATYNEQFF. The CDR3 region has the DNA TGCGCCAGCAGCCAGGGCAGGGGGGCGACCTACAATGAGCAGTTCTTC.

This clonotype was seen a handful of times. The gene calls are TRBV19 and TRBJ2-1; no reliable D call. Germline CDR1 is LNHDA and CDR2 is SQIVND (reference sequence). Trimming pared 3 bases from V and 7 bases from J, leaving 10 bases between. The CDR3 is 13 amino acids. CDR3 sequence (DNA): TGTGCCAGTAGTATCCCAGGTTGGAATGAGCAGTTCTTC. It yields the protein CASSIPGWNEQFF.

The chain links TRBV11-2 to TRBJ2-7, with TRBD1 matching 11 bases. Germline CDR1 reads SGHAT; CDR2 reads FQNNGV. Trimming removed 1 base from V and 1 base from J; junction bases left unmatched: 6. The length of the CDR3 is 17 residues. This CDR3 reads CASSLGTGGAQSYEQYF. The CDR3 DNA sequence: TGTGCCAGCAGCTTAGGGACAGGGGGCGCTCAGTCCTACGAGCAGTACTTC.

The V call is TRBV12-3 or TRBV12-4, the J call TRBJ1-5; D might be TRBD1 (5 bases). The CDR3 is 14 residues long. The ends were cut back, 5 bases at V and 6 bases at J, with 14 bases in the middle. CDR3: CASSLGTTAQPQHF. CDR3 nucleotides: TGTGCCAGCAGTCTCGGGACTACGGCTCAGCCCCAGCATTTT.

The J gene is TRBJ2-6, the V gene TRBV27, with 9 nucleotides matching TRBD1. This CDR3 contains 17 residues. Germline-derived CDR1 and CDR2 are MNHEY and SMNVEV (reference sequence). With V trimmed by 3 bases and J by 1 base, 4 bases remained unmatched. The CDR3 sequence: CASSFRTGASGANVLTF. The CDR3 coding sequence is TGTGCCAGCAGTTTCCGGACAGGGGCTTCTGGGGCCAACGTCCTGACTTTC.

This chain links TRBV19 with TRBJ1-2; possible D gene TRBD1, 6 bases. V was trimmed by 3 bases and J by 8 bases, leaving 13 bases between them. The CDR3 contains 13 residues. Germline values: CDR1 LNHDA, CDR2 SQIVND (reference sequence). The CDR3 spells CASSMRGYRGYTF. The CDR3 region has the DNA TGTGCCAGTAGTATGAGGGGGTACCGCGGCTACACCTTC.

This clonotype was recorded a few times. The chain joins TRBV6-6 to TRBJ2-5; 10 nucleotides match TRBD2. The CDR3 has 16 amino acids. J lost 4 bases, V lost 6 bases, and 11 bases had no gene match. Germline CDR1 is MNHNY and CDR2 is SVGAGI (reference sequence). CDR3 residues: CASRPPSSGGTETQYF. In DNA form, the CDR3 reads TGTGCCAGCAGACCTCCCTCTAGCGGGGGCACAGAGACCCAGTACTTC.

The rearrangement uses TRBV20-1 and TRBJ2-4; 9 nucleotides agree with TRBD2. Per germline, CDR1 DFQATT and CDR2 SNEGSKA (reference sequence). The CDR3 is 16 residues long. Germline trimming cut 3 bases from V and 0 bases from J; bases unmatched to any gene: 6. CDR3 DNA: TGCAGTGCTAGGTCGCTAGCGGGGCTAGCCAAAAACATTCAGTACTTC. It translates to CSARSLAGLAKNIQYF.

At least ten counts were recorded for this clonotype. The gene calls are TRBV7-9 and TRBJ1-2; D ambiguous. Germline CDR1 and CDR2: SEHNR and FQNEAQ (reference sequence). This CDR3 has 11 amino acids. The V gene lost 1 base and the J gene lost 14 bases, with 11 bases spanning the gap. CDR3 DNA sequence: TGTGCCAGCAGCTTAGAAGGGTTGAAAACCTTC. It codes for CASSLEGLKTF.

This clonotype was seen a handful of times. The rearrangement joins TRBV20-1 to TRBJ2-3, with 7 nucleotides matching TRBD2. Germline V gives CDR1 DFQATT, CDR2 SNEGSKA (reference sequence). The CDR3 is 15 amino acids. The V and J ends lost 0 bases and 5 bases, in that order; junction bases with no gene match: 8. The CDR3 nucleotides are TGCAGTGCTAGAGATCGGGTGGGGGGGTTAGATACGCAGTATTTT. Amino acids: CSARDRVGGLDTQYF.

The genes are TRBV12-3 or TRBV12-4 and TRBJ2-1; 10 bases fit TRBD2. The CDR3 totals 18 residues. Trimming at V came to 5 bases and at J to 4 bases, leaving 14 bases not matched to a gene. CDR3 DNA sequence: TGTGCCAGCAGTCTCGGAAGCGGGAGGGCCGGGATTTACAATGAGCAGTTCTTC. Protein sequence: CASSLGSGRAGIYNEQFF.

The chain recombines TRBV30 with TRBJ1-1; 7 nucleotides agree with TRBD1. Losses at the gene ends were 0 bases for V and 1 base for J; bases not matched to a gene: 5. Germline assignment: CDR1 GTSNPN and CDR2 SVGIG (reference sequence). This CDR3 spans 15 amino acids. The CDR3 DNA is TGTGCCTGGAGTGTACAGGGGCAGACGAACACTGAAGCTTTCTTT. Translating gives CAWSVQGQTNTEAFF.

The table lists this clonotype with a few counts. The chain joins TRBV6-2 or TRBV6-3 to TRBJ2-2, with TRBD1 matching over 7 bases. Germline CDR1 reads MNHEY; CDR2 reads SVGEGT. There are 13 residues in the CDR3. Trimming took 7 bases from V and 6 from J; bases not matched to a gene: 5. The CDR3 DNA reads TGTGCCAGCACCGAGACAGGGTCCGGGGAGCTGTTTTTT. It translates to CASTETGSGELFF.

CDR3 sequence reads: CASSPWTGGKTDTQYF. The CDR3 bases are TGTGCCAGCAGCCCGTGGACAGGGGGCAAAACAGATACGCAGTATTTT. This chain links TRBV7-9 with TRBJ2-3; 11 bases line up with TRBD1. The length of the CDR3 is 16 residues. CDR1 and CDR2 from the germline V gene are SEHNR and FQNEAQ (reference sequence). The V gene end was trimmed by 5 bases and the J gene end by 3 bases; junction bases not matched to a gene: 7.